The next 26 T cell receptor beta chains were all read from a single sample in a study of T cell responses to AZD1222 COVID-19 vaccine. The repertoire was sequenced with immunoSEQ multiplex PCR; TCRdb's copy has only in-frame clones and lacks some. The sample has 100,000 or so clones, 80% to 90% seen once. Source: peripheral blood, taken on day 0 of MenACWY control vaccination. Receptor source: an adult in good health.

This sequence joins TRBV14 and TRBJ2-5; tentative D call: TRBD1 (6 bases). This CDR3 contains 15 residues. CDR1 is SGHDN, CDR2 FVKESK, per germline. V shed 7 bases and J shed 1 base, with 16 bases lying between them. The CDR3 bases are TGTGCCAGCACCCCGAGGCAGGGGCTCCAAGAGACCCAGTACTTC. It encodes CASTPRQGLQETQYF.

The chain combines TRBV5-4 with TRBJ1-2; D is ambiguous. The germline CDR1 and CDR2 sequences are SGHNT and YYREEE (reference sequence). V lost 2 bases and J lost 0, with 11 bases in between. This CDR3 is built from 15 residues. CDR3 region: CASSFSAKANYGYTF. In DNA form, the CDR3 reads TGTGCCAGCAGCTTCTCGGCGAAAGCTAACTATGGCTACACCTTC.

The genes are TRBV28 and TRBJ1-2, with D hard to call. Germline V gene lookup returns CDR1 MDHEN and CDR2 SYDVKM. There are 14 residues in the CDR3. V lost 6 bases and J 4 bases, leaving 15 bases between the germline ends. CDR3 region: CASSPDTAIYGYTF. The CDR3 DNA reads TGTGCCAGCAGCCCTGATACAGCTATCTATGGCTACACCTTC.

Only one count was recorded for this clone. The chain couples TRBV28 to TRBJ2-7, with a weak D call TRBD1 (6 bases). CDR1 and CDR2 from the germline V gene are MDHEN and SYDVKM. Trimming removed 7 bases from V and 3 bases from J, with 10 bases in between. This CDR3 is built from 12 residues. The CDR3 reads CASTVDSYEQYF. DNA of the CDR3: TGTGCCAGCACCGTGGACAGCTACGAGCAGTACTTC. Based on the CDR3 plus reference TRBV28 and TRBJ2-7, the full variable domain is DVKVTQSSRYLVKRTGEKVFLECVQDMDHENMFWYRQDPGLGLRLIYFSYDVKMKEKGDIPEGYSVSREKKERFSLILESASTNQTSMYLCASTVDSYEQYFGPGTRLTVT.

This chain links TRBV18 with TRBJ2-1; 15 positions agree with TRBD2. Germline V gene data show CDR1 as KGHSH and CDR2 as LQKENI. The CDR3 covers 15 residues. Losses at the gene ends were 3 bases for V and 7 bases for J; bases not matched to a gene: 1. In DNA form, the CDR3 reads TGTGCCAGCTCACCGGGACTAGCGGGAGGAAATGAGCAGTTCTTC. Amino acids: CASSPGLAGGNEQFF.

This clone was found once. The chain recombines TRBV4-2 with TRBJ1-1; unclear D gene. Germline CDR1 LGHNA, CDR2 YNFKEQ. The V end was cut by 1 base, the J end by 4 bases, with 19 bases between. CDR3 length equals 17 residues. The CDR3 is CASSQVNGAALGTEAFF. For the CDR3, the DNA is TGTGCCAGCAGCCAAGTGAATGGTGCGGCACTCGGCACTGAAGCTTTCTTT.

The chain combines TRBV29-1 with TRBJ1-2, with 8 bases that match TRBD1. Germline V CDR1 and CDR2: SQVTM, ANQGSEA. The V gene end was trimmed by 6 bases and the J gene end by 3 bases; junction bases not matched to a gene: 6. There are 13 residues in the CDR3. CDR3 sequence: CSVDKQGDYGYTF. In DNA form, the CDR3 reads TGCAGCGTGGACAAACAGGGGGACTATGGCTACACCTTC.

This clone was seen only once. J is TRBJ1-2 and V is TRBV7-2; a weak D match, TRBD1 (5 bases). V gave up 4 bases and J gave up 5 bases, with 11 bases separating them. CDR1 is SGHTA, CDR2 FQGNSA, per germline. CDR3 length: 13 residues. Here the CDR3 reads CASSSREGYGYTF. Written as DNA, the CDR3 is TGTGCCAGCAGCTCACGGGAGGGGTATGGCTACACCTTC.

The chain combines TRBV6-5 with TRBJ1-2, with D possibly TRBD1 on 5 matching bases. Deletions cut 6 bases from V and 0 bases from J, with 14 bases between. The CDR3 extends over 15 amino acids. Per the germline V gene, CDR1 is MNHEY and CDR2 is SVGAGI. CDR3 sequence reads: CASSSHRTTNYGYTF. CDR3 coding DNA: TGTGCCAGCAGCTCCCACAGGACGACTAACTATGGCTACACCTTC.

This clone was found a few times. The CDR3 nucleotides are TGTGCCAGCAGCGTAGCGGCGGGGGTCGGCGAGCAGTACTTC. It specifies CASSVAAGVGEQYF. This chain links TRBV9 with TRBJ2-7; 7 bases fit TRBD2. V was pared by 0 bases and J by 6 bases, with 6 bases of the junction left unmatched. This CDR3 contains 14 residues. The germline CDR1 and CDR2 sequences are SGDLS and YYNGEE.

The chain couples TRBV29-1 to TRBJ2-7, with 9 bases lining up with TRBD1. This CDR3 is 14 amino acids long. The V and J ends lost 6 bases and 5 bases, in that order; junction bases with no gene match: 11. Germline V gene data show CDR1 as SQVTM and CDR2 as ANQGSEA. CDR3: CSVRPGTGTHEQYF. As DNA, the CDR3 is TGCAGCGTCCGCCCCGGGACAGGGACCCACGAGCAGTACTTC.

This chain joins TRBV6-2 or TRBV6-3 and TRBJ2-1, with D unresolved. The CDR3 loop spans 14 amino acids. Trimming cost V 0 bases and J 5 bases, with 8 bases left between them. From germline, CDR1 is MNHEY and CDR2 SVGEGT. CDR3: CASSYSRQNNEQFF. DNA of the CDR3: TGTGCCAGCAGTTACTCGAGGCAAAACAATGAGCAGTTCTTC.

The J gene is TRBJ2-1, the V gene TRBV5-6; D gene uncertain. From germline, CDR1 is SGHDT and CDR2 YYEEEE. V lost 0 bases and J 7 bases, leaving 14 bases between the germline ends. There are 15 residues in the CDR3. CDR3 nucleotide sequence: TGTGCCAGCAGCTTGGTATCGGCCCTAGGGAATGAGCAGTTCTTC. It specifies CASSLVSALGNEQFF.

The chain is built from TRBV4-1 and TRBJ2-5, with 8 bases fitting TRBD2. V lost 3 bases to trimming and J lost 4 bases; unmatched junction nucleotides: 10. CDR3 size: 16 residues. The germline CDR1 and CDR2 sequences are MGHRA and YSYEKL. The CDR3 DNA reads as TGCGCCAGCAGCCAGATTACGGGGGGGCCGAGAGAGACCCAGTACTTC. As protein: CASSQITGGPRETQYF.

This clone was seen more than once but under ten times. The chain employs TRBV19 and TRBJ2-2; D ambiguous. The CDR3 is 11 residues long. Per germline, CDR1 LNHDA and CDR2 SQIVND (reference sequence). The ends were cut back, 4 bases at V and 6 bases at J, with 3 bases in the middle. The CDR3 protein is CASSTAGELFF. The CDR3 nucleotides are TGTGCCAGTAGTACAGCCGGGGAGCTGTTTTTT.

V and J are TRBV19 and TRBJ2-7; TRBD2 agrees at 10 bases. The V segment lost 5 bases and the J segment 2 bases; nucleotides outside the gene matches: 3. Per germline, CDR1 LNHDA and CDR2 SQIVND (reference sequence). The CDR3 totals 14 residues. CDR3 sequence: CASSPGTSAYEQYF. The CDR3 DNA sequence: TGTGCCAGTAGTCCCGGGACTAGCGCCTACGAGCAGTACTTC.

The chain joins TRBV6-6 to TRBJ2-6; 7 nucleotides line up with TRBD2. The germline CDR1 and CDR2 sequences are MNHNY and SVGAGI (reference sequence). V lost 5 bases and J lost 10; bases outside the gene matches: 8. The length of the CDR3 is 14 residues. Here the CDR3 DNA reads TGTGCCAGCAGTCGCGGCGGGAGCGGTAACGTCCTGACTTTC. Translation gives CASSRGGSGNVLTF.

The chain employs TRBV4-3 and TRBJ1-2; 7 bases agree with TRBD1. This CDR3 has 13 residues. Trimming cost V 5 bases and J 6 bases; bases outside gene matches: 6. Per germline, CDR1 LGHNA and CDR2 YSLEER. CDR3 amino acids: CASSTQDRDGYTF. CDR3 nucleotide sequence: TGCGCCAGCAGCACCCAAGACAGGGATGGCTACACCTTC.

The chain is built from TRBV9 and TRBJ2-3, with 7 positions matching TRBD2. CDR3 length equals 15 residues. CDR1 is SGDLS, CDR2 YYNGEE, per germline. Trimming removed 0 bases from V and 1 base from J; junction bases left unmatched: 2. The CDR3 region is CASSVGEGGTDTQYF. The CDR3 DNA reads TGTGCCAGCAGCGTAGGGGAGGGCGGCACAGATACGCAGTATTTT. The full variable domain, rest sourced from reference TRBV9 and TRBJ2-3, is DSGVTQTPKHLITATGQRVTLRCSPRSGDLSVYWYQQSLDQGLQFLIQYYNGEERAKGNILERFSAQQFPDLHSELNLSSLELGDSALYFCASSVGEGGTDTQYFGPGTRLTVL.

The gene calls are TRBV19 and TRBJ2-2; TRBD2 is a possible D gene (5 bases). Germline assignment: CDR1 LNHDA and CDR2 SQIVND (reference sequence). V was cut by 5 bases and J by 7 bases, with 14 bases left in between. This CDR3 has 14 amino acids. The CDR3: CASSGGPGGGELFF. The DNA of the CDR3 is TGTGCCAGTAGTGGAGGCCCGGGCGGCGGGGAGCTGTTTTTT.

This sequence joins TRBV15 and TRBJ1-3, with D hard to call. V was trimmed by 0 bases and J by 0 bases, leaving 9 bases between them. Germline loops: CDR1 LNHNV, CDR2 YYDKDF (reference sequence). This CDR3 has 16 residues. CDR3 DNA: TGTGCCACCAGCAGAGATCCTCCGACCTCTGGAAACACCATATATTTT. Translation: CATSRDPPTSGNTIYF.

The rearrangement links TRBV28 to TRBJ1-1; D not resolved. The ends were cut back, 3 bases at V and 4 bases at J, with 6 bases in the middle. This CDR3 has 12 amino acids. Germline-derived CDR1 and CDR2 are MDHEN and SYDVKM. CDR3 DNA sequence: TGTGCCAGCAGTTTTCGGGGCACTGAAGCTTTCTTT. Amino acid sequence: CASSFRGTEAFF.

The chain uses TRBV24-1 and TRBJ2-2, with a possible D match to TRBD1 (5 bases). Germline CDR1 is KGHDR and CDR2 is SFDVKD. The CDR3 loop spans 14 amino acids. V lost 8 bases, J lost 0 bases, and 9 bases lay in between. The CDR3 DNA follows: TGTGCCACCACAGGGCACCCGAACACCGGGGAGCTGTTTTTT. It translates to CATTGHPNTGELFF.

The CDR3 DNA reads TGTGCCAGCAGAAGGACCGCGACCTACGAGCAGTACTTC. Translation gives CASRRTATYEQYF. The chain links TRBV11-2 to TRBJ2-7; D gene ambiguous. The V end lost 6 bases, the J end lost 2 bases, and 11 bases lay between the germline ends. Germline CDR1 and CDR2: SGHAT and FQNNGV. The CDR3 covers 13 residues.

J is TRBJ2-6 and V is TRBV10-3; a possible D gene is TRBD1 (7 bases). The CDR3 consists of 16 residues. V shed 7 bases and J shed 0 bases, with 13 bases lying between them. Germline-derived CDR1 and CDR2 are ENHRY and SYGVKD. CDR3 residues: CAITAGQNSGANVLTF. The CDR3 DNA is TGTGCCATCACCGCGGGACAGAACTCTGGGGCCAACGTCCTGACTTTC.

The chain recombines TRBV7-6 with TRBJ2-1; 10 bases line up with TRBD2. Per the germline V gene, CDR1 is SGHVS and CDR2 is FNYEAQ. The V gene end was trimmed by 2 bases and the J gene end by 7 bases; junction bases not matched to a gene: 8. The CDR3 sequence is 16 residues long. CDR3 in DNA: TGTGCCAGCAGCTTACTCTATGCGGGACTAGCGAATGAGCAGTTCTTC. Its translation: CASSLLYAGLANEQFF.